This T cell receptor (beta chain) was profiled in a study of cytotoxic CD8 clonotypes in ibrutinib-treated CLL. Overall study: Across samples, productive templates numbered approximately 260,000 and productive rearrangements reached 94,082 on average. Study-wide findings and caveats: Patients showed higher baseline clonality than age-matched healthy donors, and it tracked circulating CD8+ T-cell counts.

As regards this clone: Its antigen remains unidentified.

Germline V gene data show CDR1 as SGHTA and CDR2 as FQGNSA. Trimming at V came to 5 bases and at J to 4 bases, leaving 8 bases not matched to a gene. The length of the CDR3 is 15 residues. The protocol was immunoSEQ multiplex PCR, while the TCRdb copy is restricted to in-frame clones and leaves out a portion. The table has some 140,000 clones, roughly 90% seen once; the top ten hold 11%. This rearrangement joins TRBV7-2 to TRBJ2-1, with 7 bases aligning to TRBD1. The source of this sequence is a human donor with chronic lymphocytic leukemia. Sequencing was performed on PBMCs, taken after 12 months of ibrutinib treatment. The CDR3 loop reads CASSPPGTDYNEQFF. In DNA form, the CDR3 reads TGTGCCAGCAGCCCCCCCGGGACAGATTACAATGAGCAGTTCTTC.